Below are 18 T cell receptor beta chains sequenced from a single sample in a study of T cells in Graves' hyperthyroidism and ophthalmopathy. RNA transcripts gave rise to amplified TCR beta CDR3 regions. HTBI primers were employed in a first-round RT-PCR of the TCR CDR3. TCRdb reanalysed the multiplex PCR reads using MiXCR and keeps one entry per CDR3 protein. The profile shows more than 300,000 distinct CDR3 sequences, approximately 14% of them singletons. The sample taken for sequencing was blood. These receptors were obtained from a woman aged 25-40 years with Graves' ophthalmopathy.

This clonotype was picked up many times. V and J are TRBV19 and TRBJ1-2, with D possibly being TRBD1 (6 bases). Germline values: CDR1 LNHDA, CDR2 SQIVND (reference sequence). V was trimmed by 4 bases and J by 4 bases, leaving 13 bases between them. This CDR3 has 14 amino acids. In DNA form, the CDR3 reads TGTGCCAGTAGTACTCGACAGGATCCCTATGGCTACACCTTC. As protein: CASSTRQDPYGYTF.

This clonotype was detected only a few times. A read error may be the cause here, since a much bigger clone is one base away. The chain employs TRBV13 and TRBJ1-2, with D uncertain. The V end was cut by 7 bases, the J end by 2 bases, with 8 bases between. CDR1 and CDR2 from the germline V gene are PRHDT and FYEKMQ (reference sequence). The CDR3 has 12 residues. Here the CDR3 reads CASNKYNYGYTF. The CDR3 DNA sequence: TGTGCCAGCAACAAGTACAACTATGGCTACACCTTC.

The chain has TRBV11-2 and TRBJ2-5; TRBD2 agrees at 8 bases. There are 16 residues in the CDR3. Germline V gene lookup returns CDR1 SGHAT and CDR2 FQNNGV. V trimming: 0 bases; J trimming: 5 bases; junction bases outside the gene matches: 8. DNA of the CDR3: TGTGCCAGCAGCTTAGAGAGTAGCGGGAAGGGGGAGACCCAGTACTTC. It yields the protein CASSLESSGKGETQYF.

The table lists this clonotype with many counts. DNA of the CDR3: TGTGCCAGCAGTAACGCAGTCGGAATGAGCACAGATACGCAGTATTTT. Its translation is CASSNAVGMSTDTQYF. The chain links TRBV6-1 to TRBJ2-3; D call uncertain. Between the trimmed V and J ends, which lost 5 bases and 0 bases, there was a span of 15 bases. The germline V gene has CDR1 MNHNS and CDR2 SASEGT. The CDR3 contains 16 residues.

The chain is built from TRBV20-1 and TRBJ1-5; 7 nucleotides align to TRBD1. CDR3 length equals 12 residues. J gave up 7 bases and V 5 bases, and 5 bases lay outside the gene matches. Germline V CDR1 and CDR2: DFQATT, SNEGSKA (reference sequence). This CDR3 reads CSAGEGAQPQHF. The CDR3 nucleotides read TGCAGTGCTGGGGAGGGGGCCCAGCCCCAGCATTTT.

This chain uses TRBV9 with TRBJ2-3; TRBD2 matches 7 bases. CDR1 and CDR2 from the germline V gene are SGDLS and YYNGEE. This CDR3 contains 15 residues. The V segment lost 0 bases and the J segment 4 bases; nucleotides outside the gene matches: 5. CDR3 nucleotides: TGTGCCAGCAGCGTAGTTTCCGCGGGGGCAGATACGCAGTATTTT. This codes for CASSVVSAGADTQYF.

This clonotype was counted only a few times. This chain joins TRBV19 and TRBJ1-5; D may be TRBD1 (6 bases). The germline gives CDR1 LNHDA, CDR2 SQIVND (reference sequence). V was trimmed by 10 bases and J by 1 base, leaving 11 bases between them. CDR3 length: 13 residues. The CDR3 sequence: CATSQGSNQPQHF. The CDR3 DNA follows: TGTGCCACGTCACAGGGAAGCAATCAGCCCCAGCATTTT.

This clonotype has ten or more counts. The genes are TRBV3-1 and TRBJ2-1; D not certain. Per germline, CDR1 LGHDT and CDR2 YNNKEL (reference sequence). V gave up 1 base and J gave up 14 bases, with 9 bases separating them. This CDR3 spans 11 amino acids. CDR3 DNA: TGTGCCAGCAGCCAAGGGACGGACGAGTTCTTC. It encodes CASSQGTDEFF.

The chain is built from TRBV20-1 and TRBJ1-4; weak D call: TRBD1 (6 bases). CDR1 and CDR2 (germline): DFQATT, SNEGSKA (reference sequence). The CDR3 has 12 amino acids. Trimming took 2 bases from V and 8 from J, leaving 9 bases between them. CDR3 amino acids: CSARQGIEKLFF. The CDR3, as DNA: TGCAGTGCTAGACAGGGGATAGAAAAACTGTTTTTT.

This clonotype has a count of ten or more. The rearrangement joins TRBV20-1 to TRBJ2-3; D might be TRBD2 (7 bases). The ends were cut back, 2 bases at V and 0 bases at J, with 15 bases in the middle. CDR3 length: 16 residues. Germline V CDR1 and CDR2: DFQATT, SNEGSKA (reference sequence). CDR3 amino acids: CSARTGGGTSTDTQYF. In DNA, the CDR3 is TGCAGTGCTAGAACTGGCGGGGGCACTAGCACAGATACGCAGTATTTT.

This clonotype has at least ten counts. This chain links TRBV27 with TRBJ2-3; tentative D call: TRBD1 (6 bases). The CDR3 runs to 15 residues. The germline V gene has CDR1 MNHEY and CDR2 SMNVEV (reference sequence). With 7 bases removed from V and 7 bases from J, the gap between germline ends came to 21 bases. CDR3 nucleotide sequence: TGTGCCAGCACCCCCTTCAGGGACATATTGCATACGCAGTATTTT. Translating it yields CASTPFRDILHTQYF.

This clonotype was recorded many times. V and J are TRBV3-1 and TRBJ1-1; D gene uncertain. This CDR3 is 12 amino acids long. Germline V CDR1 and CDR2: LGHDT, YNNKEL (reference sequence). V was clipped by 4 bases and J by 10 bases, with 13 bases between them. The CDR3 reads CASSPLEGLAFF. The CDR3 DNA sequence: TGTGCCAGCAGCCCCCTCGAGGGCTTAGCTTTCTTT.

This clonotype was detected ten times or more. The J gene is TRBJ2-1, the V gene TRBV11-2; the D is unclear. Germline loops: CDR1 SGHAT, CDR2 FQNNGV. V was trimmed by 4 bases and J by 6 bases, leaving 16 bases between them. This CDR3 contains 15 residues. The DNA of the CDR3 is TGTGCCAGCAGCTCCCTCTCCTCTGGGGTCAATGAGCAGTTCTTC. It specifies CASSSLSSGVNEQFF.

This clonotype appeared many times. The V and J genes are TRBV30 and TRBJ2-1, with 7 bases lining up with TRBD2. The CDR3 is made up of 14 amino acids. Germline CDR1 GTSNPN, CDR2 SVGIG (reference sequence). V was clipped by 2 bases and J by 9 bases; unmatched bases: 10. This chain's CDR3 is CAWSWWTSQGEQFF. CDR3 nucleotide sequence: TGTGCCTGGAGTTGGTGGACTAGTCAGGGTGAGCAGTTCTTC. The full variable domain, in which reference TRBV30 and TRBJ2-1 provide the parts outside the CDR3, is SQTIHQWPATLVQPVGSPLSLECTVEGTSNPNLYWYRQAAGRGLQLLFYSVGIGQISSEVPQNLSASRPQDRQFILSSKKLLLSDSGFYLCAWSWWTSQGEQFFGPGTRLTVL.

The J gene is TRBJ1-1, the V gene TRBV10-3; 10 nucleotides match TRBD1. V lost 8 bases, J lost 3 bases, and 12 bases stayed unmatched. This CDR3 has 16 amino acids. Germline values: CDR1 ENHRY, CDR2 SYGVKD. CDR3 loop: CAIESRDRGGDTEAFF. The DNA of the CDR3 is TGTGCCATCGAGTCCCGGGACAGGGGCGGTGACACTGAAGCTTTCTTT.

The V gene is TRBV7-2, the J gene TRBJ1-5; D is perhaps TRBD1 (5 bases). The CDR3 is 12 residues long. Deletions cut 5 bases from V and 13 bases from J, with 15 bases between. Germline V CDR1 and CDR2: SGHTA, FQGNSA. The CDR3 spells CASSQGPRAQHF. The CDR3 DNA follows: TGTGCCAGCAGCCAGGGACCGCGGGCTCAGCATTTT.

Many counts were recorded for this clonotype. The chain uses TRBV11-2 and TRBJ2-2, with TRBD1 matching over 9 bases. Trimming at V came to 5 bases and at J to 1 base, leaving 5 bases not matched to a gene. This CDR3 has 16 residues. CDR1 is SGHAT, CDR2 FQNNGV, per germline. The CDR3 bases are TGTGCCAGCAGCCCTCGACAGGGGGTGAACACCGGGGAGCTGTTTTTT. Translation gives CASSPRQGVNTGELFF.

In this sample, this clonotype turned up many times. The CDR3 DNA is TGTGCCAGCAGCTCACCGGGACAGGGTAATGAAAAACTGTTTTTT. This codes for CASSSPGQGNEKLFF. The V gene is TRBV7-9, the J gene TRBJ1-4; 9 nucleotides agree with TRBD1. The CDR3 length is 15 residues. V trimming: 4 bases; J trimming: 4 bases; junction bases outside the gene matches: 4. The germline V gene has CDR1 SEHNR and CDR2 FQNEAQ (reference sequence).